The text below deals with one TCR beta chain. The antigen is unknown. This sample was included in a study of vaccination effects on CD4 cells after COVID-19. Study background: Participants were vaccinated with two doses of either the BNT162b2 or mRNA-1273 vaccine.

Expansion of antigen-specific CD4+ T cells with viral peptide pools was carried out by the ViraFEST assay before sequencing. Isolation of CD4+ T cells took place after approximately 10 days of culture. Germline V gene sequence: CDR1 WSHSY, CDR2 SAAADI. This CDR3 region has 13 residues. With 6 bases removed from V and 7 bases from J, the gap between germline ends came to 15 bases. Assay used: immunoSEQ multiplex PCR; TCRdb lists only in-frame clones, some missing. This table holds 20,000 to 25,000 clones, approximately 73% found once. V and J are TRBV10-2 and TRBJ1-2; the D gene is possibly TRBD1 (5 bases). This clonotype was obtained from a human donor who received a COVID-19 vaccine. Here the sequenced sample was CD4+ T cells from PBMCs cultured with HCoV-229E spike peptides, taken before COVID-19 vaccination. The CDR3, as DNA: TGCGCCAGCAGCACAGGCCGGGGCGTTGGCTACACCTTC. It encodes CASSTGRGVGYTF.